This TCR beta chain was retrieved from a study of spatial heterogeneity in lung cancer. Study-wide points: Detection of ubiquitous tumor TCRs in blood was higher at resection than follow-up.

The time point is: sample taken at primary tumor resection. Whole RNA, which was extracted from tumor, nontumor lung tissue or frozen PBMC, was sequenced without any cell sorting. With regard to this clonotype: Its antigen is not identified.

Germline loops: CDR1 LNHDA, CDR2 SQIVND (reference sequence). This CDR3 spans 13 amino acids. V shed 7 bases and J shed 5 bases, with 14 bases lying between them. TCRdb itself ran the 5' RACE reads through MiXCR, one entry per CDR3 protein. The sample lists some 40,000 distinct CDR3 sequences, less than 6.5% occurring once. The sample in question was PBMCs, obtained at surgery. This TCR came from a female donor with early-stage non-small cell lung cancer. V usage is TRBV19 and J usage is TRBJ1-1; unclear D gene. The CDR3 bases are TGTGCCAGTACCCAGGAGTTTAGGACTGAAGCTTTCTTT. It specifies CASTQEFRTEAFF.